The 18 T cell receptor beta chains listed next were all sequenced from one sample in a study of cytomegalovirus exposure and HLA in healthy donors. The PCR ran on 60 Vbeta and 13 Jbeta primers. Some clones are missing from TCRdb's copy, which holds only in-frame ones; the method was immunoSEQ multiplex PCR. The top ten hold under 8% of the sample, which has more than 85,000 clones, about 60% seen once. Sample: PBMCs. These receptors were taken from a woman aged 25 to 39 in good health and CMV-seronegative.

V usage is TRBV27 and J usage is TRBJ2-2, with TRBD1 matching 7 bases. V shed 4 bases, J shed 6 bases, and the junction held 2 bases outside the gene matches. The length of the CDR3 is 13 residues. Germline V CDR1 and CDR2: MNHEY, SMNVEV (reference sequence). The CDR3 loop reads CASSYRGSGELFF. The CDR3 region has the DNA TGTGCCAGCAGTTACAGGGGATCCGGGGAGCTGTTTTTT.

This chain connects TRBV28 to TRBJ2-7, with D possibly matching TRBD1 (6 bases). CDR3 length: 14 residues. V lost 8 bases and J lost 6, with 20 bases in between. The germline V gene encodes CDR1 MDHEN and CDR2 SYDVKM. In DNA form, the CDR3 reads TGTGCCAGCGCTGTGGGGGCGCAGGGTGCCGAGCAGTACTTC. It yields the protein CASAVGAQGAEQYF.

This clone was detected a few times. This chain joins TRBV27 and TRBJ2-7; 7 bases fit TRBD1. With 6 bases clipped from V and 2 bases from J, the junction kept 1 base outside the gene matches. Germline CDR1 reads MNHEY; CDR2 reads SMNVEV (reference sequence). This CDR3 comprises 12 residues. The CDR3 region is CASSTGAYEQYF. The CDR3 bases are TGTGCCAGCAGCACAGGGGCCTACGAGCAGTACTTC.

This clone was observed once. The chain combines TRBV4-1 with TRBJ2-3; 10 bases line up with TRBD2. J lost 3 bases, V lost 4 bases, and 10 bases had no gene match. CDR3 size: 17 residues. CDR1 and CDR2 from the germline V gene are MGHRA and YSYEKL. The CDR3 loop is CASSPTLAGIKTDTQYF. The CDR3 region has the DNA TGCGCCAGCAGCCCAACACTAGCGGGAATCAAGACAGATACGCAGTATTTT.

J is TRBJ2-2 and V is TRBV5-1, with D possibly being TRBD2 (5 bases). Between the trimmed V and J ends, which lost 1 base and 5 bases, there was a span of 12 bases. The CDR3 is 15 residues long. CDR1 and CDR2 from the germline V gene are SGHRS and YFSETQ. This CDR3 is CASSLTGLGTGELFF. The CDR3 nucleotides read TGCGCCAGCAGCTTGACTGGACTGGGGACCGGGGAGCTGTTTTTT.

J is TRBJ1-1 and V is TRBV19; D ambiguous. Trimming shortened V by 3 bases and J by 5 bases, and 22 bases separated the two germline ends. Looked up from germline, CDR1 is LNHDA and CDR2 is SQIVND (reference sequence). CDR3 size: 17 residues. The CDR3 region has the DNA TGTGCCAGTAGTATTCGCGGTTCTCTTCAAATAAGGACTGAAGCTTTCTTT. Protein product: CASSIRGSLQIRTEAFF.

A remark on this clone: The sample holds other DNA sequences that translate to the same CDR3. CDR3: CASSLVAENTEAFF. In nucleotides, the CDR3 is TGTGCCAGCAGCTTAGTGGCGGAGAACACTGAAGCTTTCTTT. The rearrangement joins TRBV7-9 to TRBJ1-1; D remains ambiguous. This CDR3 region has 14 residues. Trimming took 1 base from V and 1 from J, leaving 7 bases between them. Germline-derived CDR1 and CDR2 are SEHNR and FQNEAQ (reference sequence).

The rearrangement joins TRBV19 to TRBJ1-5; TRBD1 matches at 10 bases. V lost 4 bases to trimming and J lost 6 bases; unmatched junction nucleotides: 3. This CDR3 spans 14 amino acids. CDR1 LNHDA and CDR2 SQIVND come from the germline V gene (reference sequence). CDR3 sequence: CASSTTGGGQPQHF. In DNA form, the CDR3 reads TGTGCCAGTAGTACGACAGGGGGCGGTCAGCCCCAGCATTTT.

The rearrangement joins TRBV7-9 to TRBJ2-6; the D gene is possibly TRBD1 (6 bases). The V gene's germline CDR1 is SEHNR and CDR2 FQNEAQ (reference sequence). The ends were cut back, 5 bases at V and 4 bases at J, with 15 bases in the middle. The CDR3 is 16 amino acids. The DNA of the CDR3 is TGTGCCAGCAGCGCCACAGGGCCCCTGGGGGCCAACGTCCTGACTTTC. It translates to CASSATGPLGANVLTF.

V gene TRBV7-2 combines with J gene TRBJ1-2; D possibly corresponds to TRBD1 (5 bases). V was trimmed by 1 base and J by 4 bases, leaving 16 bases between them. The CDR3 has 16 amino acids. CDR1 and CDR2 from the germline V gene are SGHTA and FQGNSA. The CDR3 DNA is TGTGCCAGCAGCTTAGGGGGTGGGGGAGGTCGCTATGGCTACACCTTC. It is translated as CASSLGGGGGRYGYTF. Together with reference TRBV7-2 and TRBJ1-2, the CDR3 gives the full variable domain: GAGVSQSPSNKVTEKGKDVELRCDPISGHTALYWYRQSLGQGLEFLIYFQGNSAPDKSGLPSDRFSAERTGGSVSTLTIQRTQQEDSAVYLCASSLGGGGGRYGYTFGSGTRLTVV.

This clone was seen a handful of times. This chain joins TRBV11-2 and TRBJ2-7; 7 nucleotides match TRBD2. CDR3 length: 17 amino acids. Germline loops: CDR1 SGHAT, CDR2 FQNNGV. The J segment lost 6 bases and the V segment lost 2 bases, leaving 16 bases of the junction unmatched. The CDR3 DNA is TGTGCCAGCAGCTTAAACGGGGTTGGGGCGGGGGAGCTCGAGCAGTACTTC. It is translated as CASSLNGVGAGELEQYF.

This clone was seen a few times. The chain couples TRBV29-1 to TRBJ2-7, with 10 bases lining up with TRBD1. This CDR3 is 13 amino acids long. Trimming took 7 bases from V and 2 from J; bases not matched to a gene: 5. Germline V gene data show CDR1 as SQVTM and CDR2 as ANQGSEA. CDR3 DNA: TGCAGCGCAAGGGACAGGGGCCCCTACGAGCAGTACTTC. It codes for CSARDRGPYEQYF.

The gene calls are TRBV5-1 and TRBJ1-5, with 10 bases matching TRBD1. Germline-derived CDR1 and CDR2 are SGHRS and YFSETQ. V lost 0 bases to trimming and J lost 6 bases; unmatched junction nucleotides: 3. This CDR3 has 15 residues. The CDR3 bases are TGCGCCAGCAGCTTGGGGACAGGGGGAAGTCAGCCCCAGCATTTT. This translates into CASSLGTGGSQPQHF.

The V and J genes are TRBV5-1 and TRBJ2-5; tentatively, D is TRBD1 (6 bases). Trimming removed 6 bases at V and 5 bases at J, with 20 bases between. Per the germline V gene, CDR1 is SGHRS and CDR2 is YFSETQ. The CDR3 spans 15 residues. The CDR3 DNA sequence: TGCGCCAGCACCGTGGGGCAGGGGCTCGGGGAGACCCAGTACTTC. Amino acids: CASTVGQGLGETQYF.

This clone was seen more than once but under ten times. The rearrangement joins TRBV6-4 to TRBJ1-5, with 9 bases lining up with TRBD1. The CDR3 extends over 15 amino acids. Unmatched junction bases numbered 6, after V lost 4 bases and J lost 5 bases. Per the germline V gene, CDR1 is MRHNA and CDR2 is SNTAGT. CDR3 DNA sequence: TGTGCCAGCAGTGCAACACAGGGGGCATATCAGCCCCAGCATTTT. Residues: CASSATQGAYQPQHF.

The rearrangement links TRBV7-8 to TRBJ1-2; unclear D gene. Per the germline V gene, CDR1 is SGHVS and CDR2 is FQNEAQ. This CDR3 region has 12 residues. The V end was cut by 5 bases, the J end by 0 bases, with 4 bases between. The CDR3, as DNA: TGTGCCAGCAGCCAGGCTAACTATGGCTACACCTTC. This translates into CASSQANYGYTF.

With regard to this clone: Other DNA sequences in the sample encode the same CDR3. This chain joins TRBV5-1 and TRBJ2-2, with D tentatively TRBD1 (6 bases). Germline V gene sequence: CDR1 SGHRS, CDR2 YFSETQ. The CDR3 is 15 residues long. V lost 1 base, J lost 3 bases, and 10 bases lay in between. The CDR3 protein is CASSLQGWDTGELFF. CDR3 sequence (DNA): TGCGCCAGCAGCTTGCAGGGGTGGGACACCGGGGAGCTGTTTTTT. The whole variable domain, remainder taken from reference TRBV5-1 and TRBJ2-2, is KAGVTQTPRYLIKTRGQQVTLSCSPISGHRSVSWYQQTPGQGLQFLFEYFSETQRNKGNFPGRFSGRQFSNSRSEMNVSTLELGDSALYLCASSLQGWDTGELFFGEGSRLTVL.

The chain links TRBV6-6 to TRBJ1-1; D possibly corresponds to TRBD1 (6 bases). Trimming cost V 6 bases and J 5 bases, with 10 bases left between them. Germline V lookup: CDR1 MNHNY, CDR2 SVGAGI (reference sequence). The CDR3 has 12 amino acids. In DNA, the CDR3 is TGTGCCAGCAGGCTTGGACAGACTGAAGCTTTCTTT. Its protein product is CASRLGQTEAFF.